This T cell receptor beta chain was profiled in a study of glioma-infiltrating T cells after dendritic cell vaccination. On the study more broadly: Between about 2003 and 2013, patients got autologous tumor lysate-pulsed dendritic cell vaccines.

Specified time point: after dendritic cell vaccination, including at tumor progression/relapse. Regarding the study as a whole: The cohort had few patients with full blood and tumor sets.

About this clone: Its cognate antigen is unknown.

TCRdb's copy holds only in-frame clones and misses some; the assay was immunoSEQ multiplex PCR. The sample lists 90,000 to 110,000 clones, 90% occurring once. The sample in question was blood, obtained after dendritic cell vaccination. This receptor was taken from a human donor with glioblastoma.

CDR3 sequence (DNA): TGTGCCATCAGTTCTTGGGACAGGGGTAGCTACGAGCAGTACTTC. Protein sequence: CAISSWDRGSYEQYF. The chain employs TRBV10-3 and TRBJ2-7; 10 nucleotides match TRBD1. The CDR3 is made up of 15 amino acids. The germline V gene has CDR1 ENHRY and CDR2 SYGVKD. The ends lost 5 bases at V and 3 bases at J; junction bases unmatched: 7.